A selection of T cell receptor beta chains follows, all from one sample in a study of blood T cell repertoires in COVID-19. The data were produced by immunoSEQ multiplex PCR, yet TCRdb's version contains in-frame clones alone and is incomplete. The sample lists about 45,000 clones; over 80% were seen once. Sequencing input: peripheral blood. These receptors were taken from a man between 50 and 59 years old with active COVID-19. CDR3s include the opening cysteine and the closing phenylalanine or tryptophan. A D gene is named only where the DNA matches it firmly. Clone size is shown for a subset of rows, as once, few, many or a class of expanded clone.

TRBV24-1,TRBD2,NA,TRBJ2-2,TGTGCCACCAGTGAACTAGCGGGAGACACCGGGGAGCTGTTTTTT,CATSELAGDTGELFF
TRBV11-3,NA,NA,TRBJ2-5,TGTGCCAGCAGCTTAGGGTGGGTCCCCTCGGGGACCCAGTACTTC,CASSLGWVPSGTQYF
TRBV10-2,TRBD1,NA,TRBJ1-2,TGCGCCAGCAGTGGACGACAGGGGACCCCCTATGGCTACACCTTC,CASSGRQGTPYGYTF
TRBV5-6,NA,NA,TRBJ2-5,TGTGCCAGCAGCAATGACATCCTAATAGGAGAGACCCAGTACTTC,CASSNDILIGETQYF
TRBV27,NA,NA,TRBJ1-4,TGTGCCAGCAGTACCGACAGAATCCAAAATGAAAAACTGTTTTTT,CASSTDRIQNEKLFF
TRBV28,TRBD1,NA,TRBJ1-1,TGTGCCAGCACCCGCCAGGGGGGGAACACTGAAGCTTTCTTT,CASTRQGGNTEAFF
TRBV12-5,NA,NA,TRBJ1-1,TGTGCTAGTGGTTTGATCTTCGGGACACCCAAAAGGGGGATGAACACTGAAGCTTTCTTT,CASGLIFGTPKRGMNTEAFF
TRBV5-1,TRBD1,NA,TRBJ1-5,TGCGCCAGCAGCTTGTGGGCCCGGGGGACAGGGGGCAATCAGCCCCAGCATTTT,CASSLWARGTGGNQPQHF
TRBV6-6,NA,once,TRBJ2-7,TGTGCCAGCGGTACAGGGTCACACGAGCAGTACTTC,CASGTGSHEQYF
TRBV27,NA,NA,TRBJ1-2,TGTGCCAGCAGCCTCCAGGGCCGACAGAGTACTAACTATGGCTACACCTTC,CASSLQGRQSTNYGYTF
TRBV7-8,TRBD1,NA,TRBJ2-2,TGTGCCAGCAGCCGAGACAGGGGAAGCACCGGGGAGCTGTTTTTT,CASSRDRGSTGELFF
TRBV5-1,TRBD1,NA,TRBJ2-5,TGCGCCAGCAGCCTGGGACAGGGGCTTGGAGAGACCCAGTACTTC,CASSLGQGLGETQYF
TRBV5-1,TRBD1,NA,TRBJ2-5,TGCGCCAGCAGCCGGAGGGACAGGGGCCAAGAGACCCAGTACTTC,CASSRRDRGQETQYF
TRBV9,TRBD1,NA,TRBJ1-1,TGTGCCGCCTCCCAGGGGGTTGAAGCTTTCTTT,CAASQGVEAFF
TRBV19,NA,NA,TRBJ2-2,TGTGCCAGTAGTATAGAGAGGGGCGGGGTTACCGGGGAGCTGTTTTTT,CASSIERGGVTGELFF
TRBV7-2,TRBD2,NA,TRBJ2-3,TGTGCCAGCAGCCCCAGCGGGGGTATCCGAGATACGCAGTATTTT,CASSPSGGIRDTQYF
TRBV7-2,TRBD1,NA,TRBJ2-7,TGTGCCAGCAGCTTAGCGACAGGGCACTCCTACGAGCAGTACTTC,CASSLATGHSYEQYF
TRBV7-9,NA,NA,TRBJ1-6,TGTGCCAGCAGCTTAGCGATGTCCCCGGGACTTAATTCACCCCTCCACTTT,CASSLAMSPGLNSPLHF
TRBV7-8,NA,NA,TRBJ1-1,TGTGCCAGCAGCCGAGAAGTCAGGGTCGAGTCGTCAGCTTTCTTT,CASSREVRVESSAFF
TRBV28,TRBD2,NA,TRBJ2-5,TGTGCCAGCAGTGTCGGGACTAGCGTTCCCCAGTACTTC,CASSVGTSVPQYF
TRBV18,NA,NA,TRBJ2-7,TGTGCCAGCTCACCGCCGGACAGTACCTACGAGCAGTACTTC,CASSPPDSTYEQYF
TRBV3-1/TRBV3-2,NA,NA,TRBJ1-4,TGTGCCAGCAGCCAAGATGGCAGGGAAAAACTGTTTTTT,CASSQDGREKLFF
TRBV10-2,TRBD2,NA,TRBJ2-7,TGCGCCAGCGGTCCTAGCGGGGGTTACGAGCAGTACTTC,CASGPSGGYEQYF
TRBV6-5,NA,once,TRBJ2-7,TGTGCCAGCAGTCAAACTTACTCCTACGAGCAGTACTTC,CASSQTYSYEQYF
TRBV30,TRBD1,NA,TRBJ2-2,TGTGCCTGGAGTCGAGACAGGGGATCCACCGGGGAGCTGTTTTTT,CAWSRDRGSTGELFF
TRBV13,TRBD1,once,TRBJ1-2,TGTGCCAGCAGCTGGGACAGGGGGCCCCATGGCTACACCTTC,CASSWDRGPHGYTF
TRBV6-5,NA,NA,TRBJ1-5,TGTGCCAGCAGACCTACAGGGAATCAGCCCCAGCATTTT,CASRPTGNQPQHF
TRBV2,NA,NA,TRBJ2-1,TGTGCCAGCAGGTTAACAAGCTCCTACAATGAGCAGTTCTTC,CASRLTSSYNEQFF
TRBV5-1,TRBD1,NA,TRBJ1-6,TGCGCCAGCGCGGAGGGGCAGGGGGACTATTCACCCCTCCACTTT,CASAEGQGDYSPLHF
TRBV4-1,TRBD1,NA,TRBJ2-4,TGCGCCAGCAGACCCTCCGGGACAGGCGACGCTTACCCCTTAGCCAAAAACATTCAGTACTTC,CASRPSGTGDAYPLAKNIQYF
TRBV3-1/TRBV3-2,NA,few,TRBJ1-2,TGTGCCAGCAGCCAAGTGGCCAACTATGGCTACACCTTC,CASSQVANYGYTF
TRBV7-9,TRBD2,NA,TRBJ2-1,TGTGCCAGCAGACGCCGGACTAGCGGCTCCTACAATGAGCAGTTCTTC,CASRRRTSGSYNEQFF
TRBV30,TRBD2,NA,TRBJ2-2,TGTGCCTGGAGTAGGGGGTTAGCGGGAGGGAGTACCGGGGAGCTGTTTTTT,CAWSRGLAGGSTGELFF
TRBV2,NA,NA,TRBJ1-1,TGTGCCAGCGAGGTGTACATGAACACTGAAGCTTTCTTT,CASEVYMNTEAFF
TRBV3-1/TRBV3-2,TRBD2,NA,TRBJ2-3,TGTGCCAGCAGCCAAAGCGGGGGGGCAGATACGCAGTATTTT,CASSQSGGADTQYF
TRBV18,NA,NA,TRBJ2-5,TGTGCCAGCTCACCAGGGGCCCAAGAGACCCAGTACTTC,CASSPGAQETQYF
TRBV7-2,NA,once,TRBJ2-5,TGTGCCAGCAGCCCCCGCGCTGAGACCCAGTACTTC,CASSPRAETQYF
TRBV3-1/TRBV3-2,NA,NA,TRBJ1-6,TGTGCCAGCAGCCAAGACAGGAATTCACCCCTCCACTTT,CASSQDRNSPLHF
TRBV7-2,NA,NA,TRBJ1-5,TGTGCCAGCAGCTTAGCCCGGGATCAGCCCCAGCATTTT,CASSLARDQPQHF
TRBV6-5,NA,NA,TRBJ2-7,TGTGCCACAAGACTTTTGCCCTCGGGGGAGCAGTACTTC,CATRLLPSGEQYF